This T cell receptor beta chain appears in the sequencing data of a study of Ad26.COV2.S vaccination and SARS-CoV-2 variants. Study details: Once, or twice with 56 days between doses, Ad26.COV2.S was given intramuscularly.

Regarding this clone: Its antigen is unidentified.

V lost 5 bases to trimming and J lost 2 bases; unmatched junction nucleotides: 6. The CDR3 totals 15 residues. Germline V lookup: CDR1 MNHEY, CDR2 SVGAGI. Treatment of the sample: around 19 received Ad26.COV2.S at low or high dose, single or two shots; 5 received placebo; per-sample allocation not given. At day 63 after the first vaccine or placebo injection, samples were drawn. Some clones are missing from TCRdb's copy, which holds only in-frame ones; the method was immunoSEQ multiplex PCR. This sample has some 410,000 clones, with approximately 90% found just once. General study results and limits: Participants in the vaccine arm had higher spike-specific TCR breadth; placebo recipients had lower. Breadth measured for non-spike TCRs was similar across vaccine and placebo recipients. The breadth of spike-specific CD8+ and CD4+ T cell responses after vaccination was reportedly substantial.

This material consisted of peripheral blood, taken in a trial of Ad26.COV2.S vaccine versus placebo. The genes are TRBV6-5 and TRBJ1-2, with TRBD1 identical over 9 bases. The clonotype comes from a person aged 18-65 years who received the Ad26.COV2.S COVID-19 vaccine or a placebo. CDR3 loop: CASSTRTGDNYGYTF. In DNA, the CDR3 is TGTGCCAGCAGTACCCGGACAGGGGACAACTATGGCTACACCTTC.